These T cell receptor beta chains were read from a single sample in a study of CD8 T cells in Susac syndrome. TCRdb re-analysed the immunoSEQ multiplex PCR reads in MiXCR, keeping a single row per CDR3 protein. The sample carries around 130,000 distinct CDR3 sequences, more than 75% recorded once. The sample was CD8+ T cells from PBMCs. The receptors were sampled from a human donor with multiple sclerosis. CDR3s include the opening cysteine and the closing phenylalanine or tryptophan. The order of the fields is J gene, V gene, clone size, D gene, CDR3 protein, CDR3 DNA. The D gene is left open where the match is weak. Where a row states a size, it is once, few, many or the class of an expanded clone; other rows omit it.

J gene: TRBJ2-5; V gene: TRBV4-1; clone size: NA; D gene: NA; CDR3 protein: CASSQAGHQETQYF; CDR3 DNA: TGCGCCAGCAGCCAAGCGGGACACCAAGAGACCCAGTACTTC
J gene: TRBJ2-1; V gene: TRBV5-1; clone size: NA; D gene: NA; CDR3 protein: CASNPGLTHGNEQFF; CDR3 DNA: TGCGCCAGCAACCCGGGGCTGACTCACGGGAATGAGCAGTTCTTC
J gene: TRBJ2-1; V gene: TRBV27; clone size: NA; D gene: NA; CDR3 protein: CASSLLRAVGRNEQFF; CDR3 DNA: TGTGCCAGCAGTTTATTGCGGGCCGTGGGGCGGAATGAGCAGTTCTTC
J gene: TRBJ1-4; V gene: TRBV4-3; clone size: NA; D gene: NA; CDR3 protein: CASSQDRGTSGEKLFF; CDR3 DNA: TGCGCCAGCAGCCAAGATCGCGGAACCTCCGGTGAAAAACTGTTTTTT
J gene: TRBJ2-1; V gene: TRBV7-2; clone size: NA; D gene: NA; CDR3 protein: CASSFWFRVNEQFF; CDR3 DNA: TGTGCCAGCAGCTTTTGGTTCCGCGTGAATGAGCAGTTCTTC
J gene: TRBJ2-1; V gene: TRBV27; clone size: NA; D gene: NA; CDR3 protein: CASSLRTPSSYNEQFF; CDR3 DNA: TGTGCCAGCAGTTTAAGGACTCCGAGCTCCTACAATGAGCAGTTCTTC
J gene: TRBJ2-3; V gene: TRBV7-9; clone size: NA; D gene: NA; CDR3 protein: CASSLGRQDTQYF; CDR3 DNA: TGTGCCAGCAGCTTAGGTCGTCAAGATACGCAGTATTTT
J gene: TRBJ1-2; V gene: TRBV5-6; clone size: NA; D gene: NA; CDR3 protein: CASVLGGYGYTF; CDR3 DNA: TGTGCCAGCGTGCTGGGAGGCTATGGCTACACCTTC
J gene: TRBJ2-7; V gene: TRBV20-1; clone size: NA; D gene: TRBD2; CDR3 protein: CSARDWGGVTYEQYF; CDR3 DNA: TGCAGTGCTAGAGATTGGGGGGGGGTAACCTACGAGCAGTACTTC
J gene: TRBJ2-7; V gene: TRBV9; clone size: NA; D gene: NA; CDR3 protein: CASSVGYEQYF; CDR3 DNA: TGTGCCAGCAGCGTAGGCTACGAGCAGTACTTC
J gene: TRBJ2-6; V gene: TRBV20-1; clone size: NA; D gene: NA; CDR3 protein: CSAPGGEQPSSSGANVLTF; CDR3 DNA: TGCAGTGCTCCAGGAGGGGAACAGCCTTCCTCCTCTGGGGCCAACGTCCTGACTTTC
J gene: TRBJ2-3; V gene: TRBV27; clone size: NA; D gene: NA; CDR3 protein: CASSFAGIADTQYF; CDR3 DNA: TGTGCCAGCAGTTTCGCCGGGATCGCAGATACGCAGTATTTT
J gene: TRBJ2-1; V gene: TRBV30; clone size: NA; D gene: NA; CDR3 protein: CAWSVETSNEQFF; CDR3 DNA: TGTGCCTGGAGTGTCGAAACTAGCAATGAGCAGTTCTTC
J gene: TRBJ1-5; V gene: TRBV25-1; clone size: NA; D gene: NA; CDR3 protein: CASSESGLGNQPQHF; CDR3 DNA: TGTGCCAGCAGTGAATCCGGATTGGGCAATCAGCCCCAGCATTTT
J gene: TRBJ1-5; V gene: TRBV6-1; clone size: NA; D gene: TRBD1; CDR3 protein: CASRPGQGVQPQHF; CDR3 DNA: TGTGCCAGCAGGCCGGGACAGGGTGTTCAGCCCCAGCATTTT
J gene: TRBJ1-1; V gene: TRBV6-5; clone size: NA; D gene: NA; CDR3 protein: CASSYSTGRTEAFF; CDR3 DNA: TGTGCCAGCAGTTACTCAACAGGGAGGACTGAAGCTTTCTTT
J gene: TRBJ2-4; V gene: TRBV6-2/TRBV6-3; clone size: NA; D gene: TRBD1; CDR3 protein: CASSPRTGGVEGGNIQYF; CDR3 DNA: TGTGCCAGCAGCCCCCGGACAGGGGGCGTCGAAGGAGGAAACATTCAGTACTTC
J gene: TRBJ2-7; V gene: TRBV20-1; clone size: NA; D gene: NA; CDR3 protein: CSARDFGLFYEQYF; CDR3 DNA: TGCAGTGCTAGAGATTTTGGACTATTTTACGAGCAGTACTTC
J gene: TRBJ2-3; V gene: TRBV6-6; clone size: NA; D gene: TRBD2; CDR3 protein: CASSPLAGGRTDTQYF; CDR3 DNA: TGTGCCAGCAGTCCTTTAGCGGGAGGGCGCACAGATACGCAGTATTTT
J gene: TRBJ2-1; V gene: TRBV29-1; clone size: NA; D gene: NA; CDR3 protein: CSAPQVRGEQFF; CDR3 DNA: TGCAGCGCCCCTCAGGTTAGGGGTGAGCAGTTCTTC
J gene: TRBJ2-1; V gene: TRBV29-1; clone size: NA; D gene: TRBD1; CDR3 protein: CSVEHLTGTYNEQFF; CDR3 DNA: TGCAGCGTTGAACACCTGACAGGGACCTACAATGAGCAGTTCTTC
J gene: TRBJ2-7; V gene: TRBV28; clone size: NA; D gene: NA; CDR3 protein: CASSFTAGTYEQYF; CDR3 DNA: TGTGCCAGCAGTTTCACAGCAGGAACCTACGAGCAGTACTTC
J gene: TRBJ2-1; V gene: TRBV6-1; clone size: NA; D gene: NA; CDR3 protein: CASSEWGGVLVTNEQFF; CDR3 DNA: TGTGCCAGCAGTGAATGGGGGGGCGTGCTAGTTACCAATGAGCAGTTCTTC
J gene: TRBJ1-5; V gene: TRBV27; clone size: NA; D gene: NA; CDR3 protein: CASSLSPGAPQHF; CDR3 DNA: TGTGCCAGCAGTTTATCGCCCGGGGCGCCCCAGCATTTT
J gene: TRBJ2-7; V gene: TRBV29-1; clone size: NA; D gene: NA; CDR3 protein: CSVDSAPNEQYF; CDR3 DNA: TGCAGCGTTGATTCGGCACCGAACGAGCAGTACTTC
J gene: TRBJ1-5; V gene: TRBV19; clone size: NA; D gene: NA; CDR3 protein: CASNMGGANGYQPQHF; CDR3 DNA: TGTGCCAGTAACATGGGAGGGGCCAACGGTTATCAGCCCCAGCATTTT
J gene: TRBJ1-2; V gene: TRBV7-9; clone size: NA; D gene: NA; CDR3 protein: CASSLGADHGYTF; CDR3 DNA: TGTGCCAGCAGCTTAGGGGCGGACCATGGCTACACCTTC
J gene: TRBJ2-7; V gene: TRBV7-2; clone size: once; D gene: NA; CDR3 protein: CASSLTVDRLSEQYF; CDR3 DNA: TGTGCCAGCAGCCTAACGGTTGACAGACTCTCCGAGCAGTACTTC
J gene: TRBJ2-2; V gene: TRBV13; clone size: once; D gene: TRBD2; CDR3 protein: CASSPGLAGVAGELFF; CDR3 DNA: TGTGCCAGCAGCCCGGGACTAGCGGGAGTAGCCGGGGAGCTGTTTTTT
J gene: TRBJ2-1; V gene: TRBV10-3; clone size: once; D gene: TRBD1; CDR3 protein: CAISEVQDRVTYNEQFF; CDR3 DNA: TGTGCCATCAGTGAGGTCCAGGACAGGGTTACCTACAATGAGCAGTTCTTC
J gene: TRBJ2-3; V gene: TRBV18; clone size: NA; D gene: TRBD2; CDR3 protein: CASSPPKGGPGDTQYF; CDR3 DNA: TGTGCCAGCTCACCTCCGAAGGGAGGGCCGGGAGATACGCAGTATTTT
J gene: TRBJ2-3; V gene: TRBV4-2; clone size: NA; D gene: TRBD2; CDR3 protein: CASSQGPSGSDADTQYF; CDR3 DNA: TGTGCCAGCAGCCAAGGTCCCAGCGGGAGTGACGCAGATACGCAGTATTTT